This entry is about one T cell receptor beta chain. There are many counts of this clonotype. Its specific antigen is unknown. The junction departs from the called germline gene at one end, perhaps through a read error. According to the study, the label for this sample's time point signals: pre-sensitization, week 0. The treatment or condition label here, explained by the study, means: therapeutic diphenylcyclopropenone sensitization with weekly scalp DPC. At each patch-test visit, blood was drawn before the patch test was applied. Eligible patients were aged 18 to 70, diagnosed with alopecia, deemed suitable for DPC therapy, and excluded if pregnant. Total RNA was extracted from unfractionated whole blood that had been collected in Tempus Blood RNA tubes. The CDR3 numbers 14 residues from cysteine through phenylalanine. The only DNA kept is the CDR3, 42 bases in frame from the first base. CDR1 and CDR2, per the germline V gene, are SGHTA and FQGNSA.

This sample was taken from a study of human T cells and chemical hapten exposure listed by TCRdb under 2021. About the study as a whole: For sensitization, 2% DPC in acetone was applied to a roughly 2 cm by roughly 2 cm area of upper inner arm skin. Patients additionally received weekly therapeutic DPC doses to the scalp throughout the roughly 23-week study period. Patch testing was performed on the upper back with Finn chambers containing 0.01% DPC, and the patch tests were scored after 6 days according to International Contact Dermatitis Research Group standards. Alopecia areata with under or over 50% scalp involvement, alopecia totalis and alopecia universalis were represented in the patient cohort, which was mostly female. Libraries were pooled for sequencing, and variation in per-sample TCR yields was attributed mainly to small differences in library volumes within the pool. In alopecia patients, the study followed how the peripheral blood TCR repertoire changed in vivo over primary and secondary sensitization to diphenylcyclopropenone (DPC), a hapten. Blood samples were taken from patients before sensitization (week 0) and then at 2, 6 and about 24 weeks after DPC sensitization. For TCR sequencing, blood came from 25 to 30 alopecia patients at anywhere from one to four time points (pre-sensitization, 2, 6 and 24 weeks).

The research as a whole found: Patch test score was positively correlated with the number of PT1 expanded TCRs, with significance at thresholds 8, 16 and 32 but not at 4. Alopecia, a presumed autoimmune disease, was present in all patients, so the immune response of the patients might differ from that of healthy individuals. No change with DPC sensitization was found in the number of TCRs above 1 in 1000 frequency, and no evidence of global repertoire structure alterations was found. Expanded TCRs formed significantly more large CDR3 similarity clusters than pre-sensitization or healthy control sets, consistent with antigen-driven responses. After repeated subsampling, changes were observed in the strength of the expansion versus patch-test correlation and in the threshold at which the correlation became significant.

The library was prepared using RACE. The listed sequencing device is NextSeq 500. During library preparation, unique molecular identifiers were attached to individual cDNA molecules so that TCRs could be counted quantitatively and reproducibly. Each blood RNA sample was used to sequence both TCR alpha and TCR beta chains. On the study's bioinformatics: A median of roughly 100,000 TCRs per sample was observed, with a range of roughly 20,000 to 700,000. The Decombinator software suite was used to annotate V, J and CDR3 in the TCR reads. For the PS versus PT1 abundance plots, all samples were subsampled to the same number of TCRs (28,000). Expanded TCRs were defined as absent before sensitization and observed at least eight times at the 2-week time point. TCRdb reworked the public reads: Q25 trimming with fastp, MiXCR clone assembly, productive beta chains retained. Rows with one shared CDR3 protein collapse into an entry with the most common genes and DNA. These V and J calls derive from TCRdb rather than the authors' analysis. In this sample the table shows some 59,000 distinct CDR3 sequences, about 10% of which occur a single time. 4% of the sample is held by the ten biggest clonotypes.

The sequencing used whole blood, collected in connection with sensitization to the hapten diphenylcyclopropenone (DPC). The TCR comes from a woman in her thirties or forties with alopecia areata. Some clones in this sample may be carry-over from other donors' samples. The rearranged segments are TRBV7-2 and TRBJ2-3, with 9 bases matching TRBD2. The CDR3 region reads CASSFSPPAGGTNF. The DNA sequence is given as TGTGCCAGCAGCTTCTCCCCCCCAGCGGGGGGCACAAATTTT.